Described below is a single T cell receptor beta chain sequence and its context. Two consecutive negative NP/OP PCR tests, clearance, or resolved symptoms defined Cohort 3 recovery. This entry comes from a study of blood T cell repertoires in COVID-19. Trimming took 2 bases from V and 3 from J; bases not matched to a gene: 18. The CDR3 length is 20 residues. Germline CDR1 reads SGHVS; CDR2 reads FNYEAQ. Authors' data handling: Counts of nucleated cells, estimated from reference gene primer amplification, were obtained. This table comes from immunoSEQ multiplex PCR, and its TCRdb copy is limited to in-frame clones, with some not included. V and J calls and clone size are as listed in that table; D and trimming were resolved from the DNA. Of almost 400,000 clones listed, just under 90% are singletons.

Material for sequencing was PBMCs or T cells enriched from blood (not recorded which). The gene calls are TRBV7-6 and TRBJ1-3, with 8 bases fitting TRBD1. The sequence was obtained from a woman aged 25 to 39 who had recovered from COVID-19. CDR3 nucleotides: TGTGCCAGCAGCTTATTTTTTGCTCCGGACAGGGTAGATAATGGAAACACCATATATTTT. This translates into CASSLFFAPDRVDNGNTIYF.